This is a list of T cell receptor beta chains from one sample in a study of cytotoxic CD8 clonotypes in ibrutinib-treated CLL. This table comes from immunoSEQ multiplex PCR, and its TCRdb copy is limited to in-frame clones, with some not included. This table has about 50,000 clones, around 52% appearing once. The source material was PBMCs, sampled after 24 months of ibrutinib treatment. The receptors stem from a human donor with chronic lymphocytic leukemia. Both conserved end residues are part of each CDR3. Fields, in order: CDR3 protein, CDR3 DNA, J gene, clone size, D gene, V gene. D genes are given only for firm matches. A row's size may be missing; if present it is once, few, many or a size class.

cdr3_aa: CASSFPGGGIYEQYF
cdr3_nt: TGCGCCAGCAGCTTTCCGGGCGGGGGGATCTACGAGCAGTACTTC
j_call: TRBJ2-7
clone_size: few
d_call: TRBD2
v_call: TRBV5-1

cdr3_aa: CASSFGGGAYSGANVLTF
cdr3_nt: TGCGCCAGCAGCTTTGGAGGGGGCGCCTACTCTGGGGCCAACGTCCTGACTTTC
j_call: TRBJ2-6
clone_size: .
d_call: .
v_call: TRBV5-1

cdr3_aa: CASSLATNTDTQYF
cdr3_nt: TGCGCCAGCAGCTTGGCCACTAACACAGATACGCAGTATTTT
j_call: TRBJ2-3
clone_size: .
d_call: .
v_call: TRBV5-1

cdr3_aa: CASVEDGGWDNEQFF
cdr3_nt: TGTGCCAGTGTGGAGGACGGAGGTTGGGACAATGAGCAGTTCTTC
j_call: TRBJ2-1
clone_size: .
d_call: .
v_call: TRBV7-9

cdr3_aa: CASSLGAVGNTIYF
cdr3_nt: TGTGCCAGCAGCTTAGGGGCAGTTGGAAACACCATATATTTT
j_call: TRBJ1-3
clone_size: few
d_call: .
v_call: TRBV11-2

cdr3_aa: CASSALALSSYEQYF
cdr3_nt: TGTGCCAGCAGCGCACTAGCGCTAAGCTCCTACGAGCAGTACTTC
j_call: TRBJ2-7
clone_size: once
d_call: TRBD2
v_call: TRBV7-8

cdr3_aa: CASSEGTSGKQFF
cdr3_nt: TGTGCCAGCAGTGAAGGGACTAGCGGGAAGCAGTTCTTC
j_call: TRBJ2-1
clone_size: few
d_call: TRBD2
v_call: TRBV6-1

cdr3_aa: CASGRRGETQYF
cdr3_nt: TGTGCTAGTGGTCGCCGGGGGGAGACCCAGTACTTC
j_call: TRBJ2-5
clone_size: .
d_call: .
v_call: TRBV12-5

cdr3_aa: CASSPTRDRGWEQYF
cdr3_nt: TGTGCCAGCAGCCCCACCCGGGACAGGGGATGGGAGCAGTACTTC
j_call: TRBJ2-7
clone_size: .
d_call: TRBD1
v_call: TRBV4-2

cdr3_aa: CASSTGQGLPGELFF
cdr3_nt: TGTGCCAGCAGTACCGGACAGGGGCTACCGGGGGAGCTGTTTTTT
j_call: TRBJ2-2
clone_size: .
d_call: TRBD1
v_call: TRBV27

cdr3_aa: CASRADIMNTEAFF
cdr3_nt: TGTGCCAGCAGAGCAGACATAATGAACACTGAAGCTTTCTTT
j_call: TRBJ1-1
clone_size: few
d_call: .
v_call: TRBV2

cdr3_aa: CATQTSGRTDTQYF
cdr3_nt: TGTGCCACCCAGACTAGCGGGCGCACAGATACGCAGTATTTT
j_call: TRBJ2-3
clone_size: many
d_call: TRBD2
v_call: TRBV6-6

cdr3_aa: CASSPPPVGAPNSPLHF
cdr3_nt: TGTGCCAGCAGTCCTCCTCCGGTAGGGGCCCCCAATTCACCCCTCCACTTT
j_call: TRBJ1-6
clone_size: .
d_call: .
v_call: TRBV27

cdr3_aa: CASSLQGASTDTQYF
cdr3_nt: TGTGCCAGCAGCTTACAGGGGGCAAGCACAGATACGCAGTATTTT
j_call: TRBJ2-3
clone_size: few
d_call: TRBD1
v_call: TRBV5-4

cdr3_aa: CASSLGLTGNTIYF
cdr3_nt: TGTGCCAGCAGCTTAGGGCTCACGGGAAACACCATATATTTT
j_call: TRBJ1-3
clone_size: .
d_call: .
v_call: TRBV11-2

cdr3_aa: CAIKNGNPTGELFF
cdr3_nt: TGTGCCATCAAGAACGGGAACCCCACCGGGGAGCTGTTTTTT
j_call: TRBJ2-2
clone_size: .
d_call: .
v_call: TRBV10-3

cdr3_aa: CASSHRQGGTEAFF
cdr3_nt: TGTGCCAGCAGCCATAGACAGGGTGGCACTGAAGCTTTCTTT
j_call: TRBJ1-1
clone_size: .
d_call: TRBD1
v_call: TRBV6-5

cdr3_aa: CASSLLSGGRNEQYF
cdr3_nt: TGCGCCAGCAGCTTGCTGTCAGGGGGGAGGAACGAGCAGTACTTC
j_call: TRBJ2-7
clone_size: many
d_call: .
v_call: TRBV5-1

cdr3_aa: CASSMLTGRLNQPQHF
cdr3_nt: TGTGCCAGTAGTATGTTGACAGGGAGGCTCAATCAGCCCCAGCATTTT
j_call: TRBJ1-5
clone_size: .
d_call: TRBD1
v_call: TRBV19

cdr3_aa: CASTRDIGYGYTF
cdr3_nt: TGTGCCAGCACCCGGGACATTGGCTATGGCTACACCTTC
j_call: TRBJ1-2
clone_size: .
d_call: .
v_call: TRBV5-5

cdr3_aa: CASSTGLGELFF
cdr3_nt: TGTGCCAGCAGTACAGGGCTCGGGGAGCTGTTTTTT
j_call: TRBJ2-2
clone_size: .
d_call: .
v_call: TRBV6-4

cdr3_aa: CASSLIGEGSPLHF
cdr3_nt: TGTGCCAGCAGTTTGATCGGGGAGGGATCACCCCTCCACTTT
j_call: TRBJ1-6
clone_size: .
d_call: .
v_call: TRBV5-5

cdr3_aa: CASSFLIAGGHKFRNPQYF
cdr3_nt: TGTGCCAGCAGCTTCCTGATAGCGGGGGGCCACAAATTCAGGAATCCGCAGTATTTT
j_call: TRBJ2-3
clone_size: .
d_call: TRBD2
v_call: TRBV7-8

cdr3_aa: CASSTGLAVQQYF
cdr3_nt: TGTGCCAGCAGCACGGGACTAGCGGTACAGCAGTATTTT
j_call: TRBJ2-3
clone_size: .
d_call: TRBD2
v_call: TRBV5-4

cdr3_aa: CASSPEGTYGYTF
cdr3_nt: TGTGCCAGCAGCCCCGAAGGGACGTATGGCTACACCTTC
j_call: TRBJ1-2
clone_size: .
d_call: .
v_call: TRBV7-9

cdr3_aa: CASSPPRNTEAFF
cdr3_nt: TGTGCCAGCAGCCCGCCGAGGAACACTGAAGCTTTCTTT
j_call: TRBJ1-1
clone_size: .
d_call: .
v_call: TRBV5-5

cdr3_aa: CASSVGSGQSYEQYF
cdr3_nt: TGTGCCAGCAGCGTAGGATCAGGACAGTCCTACGAGCAGTACTTC
j_call: TRBJ2-7
clone_size: few
d_call: .
v_call: TRBV9

cdr3_aa: CASSYEASRTDTQYF
cdr3_nt: TGTGCCAGCAGTTACGAGGCCTCCCGCACAGATACGCAGTATTTT
j_call: TRBJ2-3
clone_size: .
d_call: .
v_call: TRBV6-5

cdr3_aa: CASRALLNTEAFF
cdr3_nt: TGTGCCAGCAGGGCCTTATTGAACACTGAAGCTTTCTTT
j_call: TRBJ1-1
clone_size: .
d_call: .
v_call: TRBV6-5

cdr3_aa: CATEPQGQHYGYTF
cdr3_nt: TGTGCCACGGAACCACAGGGACAGCACTATGGCTACACCTTC
j_call: TRBJ1-2
clone_size: few
d_call: TRBD1
v_call: TRBV6-6

cdr3_aa: CASSVGPGYSEKLFF
cdr3_nt: TGTGCCAGCAGCGTAGGCCCCGGGTATTCAGAAAAACTGTTTTTT
j_call: TRBJ1-4
clone_size: few
d_call: .
v_call: TRBV9

cdr3_aa: CATQRGSSYEQYF
cdr3_nt: TGCGCCACCCAGCGGGGAAGCTCCTACGAGCAGTACTTC
j_call: TRBJ2-7
clone_size: .
d_call: TRBD2
v_call: TRBV10-1